These T cell receptor beta chains were read from a single sample in a study of neurological immune-mediated disorders. TCRdb called the 5' RACE reads again in MiXCR, with one record for every CDR3 protein. This table holds around 20,000 distinct CDR3 sequences, approximately 15% found once. Material: CD4+ T cells from blood. These TCRs come from a woman aged 60 to 75 with HTLV-1-associated myelopathy (HAM/TSP). The CDR3 runs from the conserved cysteine through the conserved F or W. A row's size may be missing; if present it is once, few, many or a size class.

v_gene,abundance,CDR3aa
TRBV5-1,medium-sized,CASSLMQGNTEAFF
TRBV12-3/TRBV12-4,medium-sized,CASSLKGGGSSNQPQHF
TRBV12-3/TRBV12-4,many,CASSSYPGVGEQYF
TRBV10-3,many,CAISDLYRVYTEAFF
TRBV20-1,once,CSASEGGGRNEQFF
TRBV20-1,many,CSALQGRLNQPQHF
TRBV6-1,many,CASMGKGRQPQHF
TRBV20-1,many,CSARGGRVTEAFF
TRBV25-1,many,CASSESPGVGTEAFF
TRBV12-3/TRBV12-4,many,CASSLSGEEKLFF
TRBV20-1,many,CSARVPGRDSYEQYF
TRBV20-1,NA,CSARDRSTGTEAFF
TRBV3-1,NA,CASSRVPASGNTIYF
TRBV5-1,NA,CASTQGPGTDFNYGYTF
TRBV2,many,CASSELAGVGTGELFF
TRBV7-9,many,CASSLTADSGNTIYF
TRBV3-1,NA,CASQHSVPEAFF
TRBV7-2,many,CASSARQGQNSPLHF
TRBV4-2,many,CASSYREALQETQYF
TRBV9,many,CASSVVSGVGEKLFF
TRBV20-1,many,CSGGTSGLYEQYF
TRBV7-6,many,CASSFTPLRQGPGNTIYF
TRBV6-2/TRBV6-3,many,CASRDSDDGELFF
TRBV5-1,many,CASSQTGQGIGELFF
TRBV11-3,NA,CASSPRVTGANTGELFF
TRBV20-1,NA,CSAGPTSWTGPYEQYF
TRBV7-6,many,CASSPGWGQPQHF
TRBV6-1,many,CASRSLTNTEAFF
TRBV29-1,many,CSVDTGRSSGANVLTF
TRBV6-1,many,CASTPRPTDTQYF
TRBV5-6,many,CASSLMGRTEAFF
TRBV2,NA,CASIWAVNYGYTF
TRBV4-3,many,CASSQEQGAHDEQFF
TRBV10-3,many,CAISEGRVVDTQYF
TRBV18,many,CASSPSLERGETQYF
TRBV20-1,many,CSALRLAGGPDTQYF
TRBV7-2,NA,CASSPGTSGNMQYF
TRBV20-1,many,CSARGQGEGTSYNSPLHF
TRBV5-1,NA,CASSLEGVTYNEQFF
TRBV20-1,many,CSASDPLGNSPLHF
TRBV7-2,many,CASSSYYEQYF
TRBV7-2,many,CASGRDVSNEKLFF
TRBV30,many,CAWSVQYGYTF
TRBV7-2,many,CASSLRGTLLSNTGELFF
TRBV11-2,many,CASSLSVTGDEQFF
TRBV20-1,few,CSTRAPGGGASRDTQYF
TRBV29-1,many,CSAADGYSNQPQHF
TRBV5-1,NA,CASSFYICSAREGTEAFF
TRBV6-2/TRBV6-3,many,CASSYLMIGSHEQFF
TRBV12-3/TRBV12-4,many,CASSEGPSGNTIYF